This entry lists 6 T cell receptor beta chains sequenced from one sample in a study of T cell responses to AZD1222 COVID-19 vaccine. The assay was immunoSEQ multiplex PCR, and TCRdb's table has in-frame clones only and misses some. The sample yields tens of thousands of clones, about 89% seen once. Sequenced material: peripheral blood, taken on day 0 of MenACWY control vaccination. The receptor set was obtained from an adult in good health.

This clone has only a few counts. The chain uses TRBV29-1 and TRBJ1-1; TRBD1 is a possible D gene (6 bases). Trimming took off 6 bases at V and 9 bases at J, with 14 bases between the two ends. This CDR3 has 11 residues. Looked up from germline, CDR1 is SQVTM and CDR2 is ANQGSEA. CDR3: CSVYAGAQAFF. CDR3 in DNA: TGCAGCGTCTACGCGGGGGCCCAAGCTTTCTTT.

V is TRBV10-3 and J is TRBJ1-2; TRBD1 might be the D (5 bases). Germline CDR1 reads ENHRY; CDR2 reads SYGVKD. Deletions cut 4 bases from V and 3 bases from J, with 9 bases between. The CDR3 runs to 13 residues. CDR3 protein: CAISGGTDYGYTF. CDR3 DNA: TGTGCCATCAGTGGGGGGACCGACTATGGCTACACCTTC.

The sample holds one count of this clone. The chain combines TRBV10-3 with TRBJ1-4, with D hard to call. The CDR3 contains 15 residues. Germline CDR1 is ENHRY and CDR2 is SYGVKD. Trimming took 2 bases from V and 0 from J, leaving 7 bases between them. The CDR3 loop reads CAISEVFATNEKLFF. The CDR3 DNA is TGTGCCATCAGTGAGGTATTTGCAACTAATGAAAAACTGTTTTTT.

The chain's CDR3 is CASSGIGSGEKLFF. CDR3 bases: TGTGCCAGCAGCGGAATTGGGTCGGGAGAAAAACTGTTTTTT. The gene calls are TRBV27 and TRBJ1-4; D unclear. Looked up from germline, CDR1 is MNHEY and CDR2 is SMNVEV (reference sequence). The CDR3 contains 14 residues. V was trimmed by 6 bases and J by 8 bases, leaving 16 bases between them.

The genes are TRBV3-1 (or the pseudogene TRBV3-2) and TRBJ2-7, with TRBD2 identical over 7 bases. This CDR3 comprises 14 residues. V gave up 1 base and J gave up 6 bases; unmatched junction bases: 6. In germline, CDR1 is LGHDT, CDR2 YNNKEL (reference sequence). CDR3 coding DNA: TGTGCCAGCAGCCAAGGTGGGAGGGTGATCGAGCAGTACTTC. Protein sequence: CASSQGGRVIEQYF.

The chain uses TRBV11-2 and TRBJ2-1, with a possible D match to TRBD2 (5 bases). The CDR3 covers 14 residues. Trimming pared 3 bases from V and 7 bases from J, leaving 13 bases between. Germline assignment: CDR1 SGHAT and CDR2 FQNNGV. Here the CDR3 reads CASSFGIARNEQFF. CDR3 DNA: TGTGCCAGCAGCTTCGGAATAGCGAGGAATGAGCAGTTCTTC.